The TCR beta chain described here comes from a study of T-cell memory formation after mild COVID-19. Study results and limitations: Among clones peaking at day 37 in the second wave, SARS-CoV-2 specificity remained unconfirmed. CD4+ clones that contracted lay mainly in CM and EM; CD8+ ones lay in EMRA. Clones that contracted from day 15 to 85 were balanced CD4/CD8, while later expanders leaned CD4+.

TCRdb re-called the 5' RACE reads through MiXCR, storing one row per CDR3 protein. The sample lists some 150,000 distinct CDR3 sequences, around 5.8% occurring once. A word on this clonotype: The antigen remains undetermined.

This sequence originates from an adult woman who had mild COVID-19 (a few samples of this study predate the infection). Cell type and time point are not known. The sequenced material came from PBMCs or a T cell subset sorted from them (not recorded which).

The DNA of the CDR3 is TGTGCCAGCAGTTCCGGCACGGCGGTTCAGCCCCAGCATTTT. It specifies CASSSGTAVQPQHF. The chain links TRBV12-3 or TRBV12-4 to TRBJ1-5; no reliable D call. The CDR3 runs to 14 residues. V lost 4 bases to trimming and J lost 6 bases, with 13 bases between them.